This T cell receptor beta chain was recovered during a study of spatial heterogeneity in lung cancer. Study results and caveats: Circulating ubiquitous expanded tumor TCRs were observed more frequently at resection than at follow-up.

Every TCR cDNA molecule bore its own unique molecular identifier. Each CDR3 protein is one row after TCRdb ran MiXCR on the 5' RACE reads. The table has about 12,000 distinct CDR3 sequences, about 3.9% seen once. Sample time point: sample taken at primary tumor resection. Frozen PBMC, nontumor lung or tumor provided whole RNA, which was sequenced unsorted. Turning to this clonotype: As yet, its antigen is unknown. As an off-target read in a library built for alpha chains, this beta chain has a frequency of little significance.

The CDR3 spans 17 residues. Per the germline V gene, CDR1 is SNHLY and CDR2 is FYNNEI. V was pared by 6 bases and J by 0 bases, with 18 bases between. The specimen was PBMCs, collected at surgery. The chain employs TRBV2 and TRBJ1-5; D may be TRBD1 (5 bases). The receptor was derived from a male donor with early-stage non-small cell lung cancer. This chain's CDR3 is CASSAGQGYYSNQPQHF. CDR3 nucleotides: TGTGCCAGCAGCGCCGGTCAGGGATACTATAGCAATCAGCCCCAGCATTTT.